These 6 T cell receptor beta chains were sequenced from one sample in a study of T cell changes during pregnancy in multiple sclerosis (dated by TCRdb to between 2018 and 2020). The protocol used for the library was the immunoSEQ multiplex PCR assay. The clones in this table, taken by TCRdb from immuneACCESS, are in-frame only. Not every clone is retained; where verified, under half of the shortfall comes from an unresolved V gene, and the cause of the rest is unknown. The sample has over 100,000 clones on record, 92% of them singletons. The ten largest clones represent approximately 1.4% of the sample. The sample here was peripheral blood, taken in the third trimester of pregnancy. Receptor source: a female donor with multiple sclerosis, enrolled in a pregnancy study.

The DNA for the CDR3 is TGCAGCGTTGAAGATCCCACAGAGAAACCTAACTATGGCTACACCTTC. As protein: CSVEDPTEKPNYGYTF. The chain uses TRBV29-1 and TRBJ1-2; no clear D gene. Germline V gives CDR1 SQVTM, CDR2 ANQGSEA. Trimming stripped 0 bases from V and 0 bases from J, with 14 bases between. The CDR3 is 16 amino acids.

The V and J genes are TRBV28 and TRBJ1-2; possible D gene TRBD1, 5 bases. The V gene lost 7 bases and the J gene lost 4 bases, with 13 bases spanning the gap. Germline V gives CDR1 MDHEN, CDR2 SYDVKM. The CDR3 is made up of 13 amino acids. CDR3 residues: CASTWTTTYGYTF. The CDR3 nucleotides are TGTGCCAGCACGTGGACAACCACCTATGGCTACACCTTC.

V gene TRBV6-1 combines with J gene TRBJ1-4, with D perhaps matching TRBD1 (6 bases). This CDR3 has 15 amino acids. Trimming took 4 bases from V and 5 from J, leaving 14 bases between them. Germline V CDR1 and CDR2: MNHNS, SASEGT. Here the CDR3 reads CASSAGAYPNEKLFF. Here the CDR3 DNA reads TGTGCCAGCAGTGCAGGGGCGTATCCGAATGAAAAACTGTTTTTT.

The count of this clone is one. The chain uses TRBV18 and TRBJ2-5; TRBD2 is a possible D gene (6 bases). The CDR3 is made up of 15 amino acids. The V end lost 2 bases, the J end lost 3 bases, and 13 bases lay between the germline ends. CDR1 is KGHSH and CDR2 is LQKENI in the germline V gene. The CDR3 sequence: CASSPSGLLEETQYF. In DNA, the CDR3 is TGTGCCAGCTCACCATCGGGACTCCTTGAAGAGACCCAGTACTTC.

This clone has just one count. J is TRBJ2-3 and V is TRBV11-3, with a possible D match to TRBD2 (5 bases). Germline assignment: CDR1 SGHNT and CDR2 YENEEA. V was cut by 5 bases and J by 6 bases, with 12 bases left in between. The CDR3 consists of 13 residues. This chain's CDR3 is CASSPRAPDTQYF. The DNA of the CDR3 is TGTGCCAGCAGCCCGCGGGCCCCGGATACGCAGTATTTT.

The chain employs TRBV2 and TRBJ2-2; D is perhaps TRBD1 (5 bases). The CDR3 contains 17 residues. Germline CDR1 is SNHLY and CDR2 is FYNNEI. Trimming cost V 2 bases and J 0 bases, with 13 bases left between them. The CDR3 DNA is TGTGCCAGCAGTGAATACAGACAGTTAGCGAACACCGGGGAGCTGTTTTTT. Translating it yields CASSEYRQLANTGELFF.